These T cell receptor beta chains were read from a single sample in a study of PD-L1 blockade in urothelial cancer. The assay was immunoSEQ multiplex PCR, and TCRdb's table has in-frame clones only and misses some. The sample holds roughly 50,000 clones, around 85% seen once. Sequences were derived from PBMCs, sampled around atezolizumab (anti-PD-L1) treatment. These receptors all come from a woman aged 60 to 75 with urothelial cancer. The CDR3 runs from the conserved cysteine through the conserved F or W. Each record gives: D gene, J gene, clone size, V gene, CDR3 protein, CDR3 DNA. D genes are given only for firm matches. Where a row states a size, it is once, few, many or the class of an expanded clone; other rows omit it.

TRBD1 TRBJ1-2 NA TRBV6-5 CASSPGTEGYTF TGTGCCAGCAGCCCCGGGACAGAAGGCTACACCTTC
TRBD1 TRBJ1-5 NA TRBV19 CASSEGTAGPQPQHF TGTGCCAGTAGTGAAGGGACAGCTGGTCCTCAGCCCCAGCATTTT
TRBD1 TRBJ2-7 NA TRBV14 CASSQGQGPYEQYF TGTGCCAGCAGCCAAGGACAGGGCCCCTACGAGCAGTACTTC
NA TRBJ2-6 NA TRBV15 CATSRGPRAGANVLTF TGTGCCACCAGCAGAGGCCCACGGGCTGGGGCCAACGTCCTGACTTTC
NA TRBJ1-4 NA TRBV28 CASSLLGGSATNEKLFF TGTGCCAGCAGTTTACTGGGGGGATCGGCAACTAATGAAAAACTGTTTTTT
NA TRBJ1-5 NA TRBV19 CASSIDQGNQPQHF TGTGCCAGTAGTATAGATCAGGGAAATCAGCCCCAGCATTTT
NA TRBJ2-3 NA TRBV15 CATSLERRGTDTQYF TGTGCCACCAGCTTGGAACGGAGGGGCACAGATACGCAGTATTTT
TRBD1 TRBJ2-7 medium-sized TRBV4-3 CASSQITGAAQYF TGCGCCAGCAGCCAAATTACAGGGGCCGCCCAGTACTTC
TRBD1 TRBJ2-1 NA TRBV6-6 CASRDRVGGSYNEQFF TGTGCCAGCAGAGACAGGGTTGGCGGCTCCTACAATGAGCAGTTCTTC
NA TRBJ2-5 NA TRBV19 CASSLDRGQETQYF TGTGCCAGTAGTTTAGACCGGGGCCAAGAGACCCAGTACTTC
NA TRBJ2-7 NA TRBV7-9 CASTSSYEQYF TGTGCCAGCACCAGCTCCTACGAGCAGTACTTC
NA TRBJ1-3 NA TRBV9 CASSVAPQEDSGNTIYF TGTGCCAGCAGCGTAGCTCCACAGGAAGACTCTGGAAACACCATATATTTT
NA TRBJ2-7 NA TRBV9 CASSVESSSYEQYF TGTGCCAGCAGCGTAGAGAGTAGCTCCTACGAGCAGTACTTC
NA TRBJ2-5 NA TRBV29-1 CSLGAGPGETQYF TGCAGCCTTGGAGCAGGGCCGGGAGAGACCCAGTACTTC
TRBD1 TRBJ1-2 NA TRBV27 CASSFVQGNGYTF TGTGCCAGCAGTTTCGTACAGGGGAATGGCTACACCTTC
TRBD2 TRBJ2-3 NA TRBV10-2 CASPGRGEAGTDTQYF TGCGCCAGCCCCGGGAGGGGGGAGGCGGGCACAGATACGCAGTATTTT
NA TRBJ2-5 NA TRBV6-4 CASSENSQETQYF TGTGCCAGCAGTGAAAACAGCCAAGAGACCCAGTACTTC
NA TRBJ1-6 few TRBV29-1 CSARHGGNSPLHF TGCAGCGCCCGCCACGGGGGGAATTCACCCCTCCACTTT
TRBD2 TRBJ2-7 NA TRBV5-1 CASSLSTGREGEQYF TGCGCCAGCAGCTTGTCGACAGGGCGGGAGGGCGAGCAGTACTTC
NA TRBJ1-1 NA TRBV19 CASRGGGTEAFF TGTGCCAGTAGAGGGGGAGGGACTGAAGCTTTCTTT
TRBD1 TRBJ1-5 NA TRBV5-3 CARSLAGTGGGQPQHF TGTGCCAGAAGCTTGGCCGGGACAGGGGGTGGTCAGCCCCAGCATTTT
NA TRBJ2-2 NA TRBV5-1 CASSYPGSGELFF TGCGCCAGCAGCTACCCGGGATCCGGGGAGCTGTTTTTT
NA TRBJ1-1 once TRBV7-9 CASSLAGRVEAEAFF TGTGCCAGCAGCTTAGCGGGGAGGGTTGAGGCTGAAGCTTTCTTT
TRBD1 TRBJ2-1 NA TRBV19 CASSPRQGRRNEQFF TGTGCCAGTAGTCCGCGACAGGGTCGACGCAATGAGCAGTTCTTC
NA TRBJ1-1 NA TRBV4-3 CASSQELAGNTEAFF TGCGCCAGCAGCCAGGAACTGGCGGGGAACACTGAAGCTTTCTTT
NA TRBJ2-3 NA TRBV28 CASTTPDTQYF TGTGCCAGTACGACACCAGATACGCAGTATTTT
TRBD1 TRBJ1-2 NA TRBV19 CASNPTGWSGYTF TGTGCCAGTAATCCGACAGGGTGGAGTGGCTACACCTTC
NA TRBJ2-5 NA TRBV5-1 CASSPTGKGQETQYF TGCGCCAGCAGCCCCACAGGGAAGGGGCAAGAGACCCAGTACTTC
NA TRBJ2-7 few TRBV27 CASSPPSLYEQYF TGTGCCAGCAGTCCCCCTTCTCTCTACGAGCAGTACTTC
TRBD1 TRBJ1-1 NA TRBV29-1 CSEHRGTNTEAFF TGCAGCGAGCACAGGGGGACCAACACTGAAGCTTTCTTT
NA TRBJ1-1 NA TRBV6-6 CASSPTVVNTEAFF TGTGCCAGCAGTCCTACAGTGGTGAACACTGAAGCTTTCTTT
TRBD2 TRBJ2-1 NA TRBV11-2 CASSLETSGRGYEQFF TGTGCCAGCAGCTTAGAGACTAGCGGGAGAGGGTATGAGCAGTTCTTC
NA TRBJ2-5 NA TRBV21-1 CASSRDTLICQETQYF TGTGCCAGCAGCAGGGACACCTTAATTTGCCAAGAGACCCAGTACTTC
TRBD1 TRBJ2-7 NA TRBV2 CASRRGQGPYEQYF TGTGCCAGCAGGCGGGGACAGGGGCCCTACGAGCAGTACTTC
NA TRBJ2-1 NA TRBV7-6 CASNSGSSYNEQFF TGTGCCAGCAACTCAGGAAGCTCCTACAATGAGCAGTTCTTC
NA TRBJ2-1 NA TRBV7-2 CASSLDRVDEQFF TGTGCCAGCAGCTTAGATCGGGTGGATGAGCAGTTCTTC
NA TRBJ1-1 NA TRBV28 CASSLGGALIDTEAFF TGTGCCAGCAGTTTAGGGGGGGCCCTAATTGACACTGAAGCTTTCTTT
TRBD1 TRBJ2-5 few TRBV28 CASSSHRDRARTQYF TGTGCCAGCAGTTCCCACCGGGACAGGGCTCGGACCCAGTACTTC
NA TRBJ2-1 NA TRBV4-1 CASSQDSSRAYNEQFF TGCGCCAGCAGCCAAGATTCGTCGCGGGCCTACAATGAGCAGTTCTTC
NA TRBJ2-3 NA TRBV7-6 CASSLASGSPSDTQYF TGTGCCAGCAGCTTGGCCTCCGGGAGCCCCTCAGATACGCAGTATTTT
TRBD1 TRBJ2-7 NA TRBV2 CASSTGQFSYEQYF TGTGCCAGCAGTACGGGACAGTTCTCCTACGAGCAGTACTTC
NA TRBJ2-2 once TRBV11-2 CASSRRGATDDTGELFF TGTGCCAGCAGCCGACGGGGGGCGACGGACGACACCGGGGAGCTGTTTTTT
NA TRBJ1-2 NA TRBV29-1 CSVSAGPTNYGYTF TGCAGCGTTTCGGCGGGGCCGACTAACTATGGCTACACCTTC